The 6 T cell receptor beta chains listed next were all sequenced from one sample in a study of blood T cell repertoires in COVID-19. Clones were read by immunoSEQ multiplex PCR, and TCRdb kept only the in-frame ones, dropping some. This table has 470,000 or so clones, 70% to 90% appearing once. Sequences were obtained from PBMCs or T cells enriched from blood (not recorded which). These receptors all stem from a woman aged 18-29 years with acute COVID-19.

The chain links TRBV5-1 to TRBJ2-7; D may be TRBD1 (5 bases). V gave up 2 bases and J gave up 4 bases, with 19 bases separating them. Germline CDR1 reads SGHRS; CDR2 reads YFSETQ. There are 16 residues in the CDR3. This CDR3 is CASSFDSRQGTYEQYF. CDR3 coding DNA: TGCGCCAGCAGCTTCGACTCCAGGCAGGGAACGTACGAGCAGTACTTC.

This clone was seen just once. The chain carries TRBV11-2 and TRBJ2-1; 7 bases are a match to TRBD2. CDR1 is SGHAT and CDR2 is FQNNGV in the germline V gene. The junction had 1 base not matched to a gene; V was cut back by 2 bases and J by 3 bases. The CDR3 extends over 14 amino acids. The CDR3 region has the DNA TGTGCCAGCAGCTTAAGCGGGAACTACAATGAGCAGTTCTTC. The encoded protein is CASSLSGNYNEQFF.

This chain uses TRBV9 with TRBJ1-5; D gene uncertain. This CDR3 region has 15 residues. With 0 bases removed from V and 7 bases from J, the gap between germline ends came to 14 bases. Germline CDR1 SGDLS, CDR2 YYNGEE. DNA for the CDR3: TGTGCCAGCAGCGTAGAAGGAGGGCGAGGGCAGCCCCAGCATTTT. This encodes CASSVEGGRGQPQHF.

CDR3 sequence reads: CASSADGVPTNEKLFF. In DNA form, the CDR3 reads TGTGCCAGCAGCGCCGACGGAGTTCCAACTAATGAAAAACTGTTTTTT. This rearrangement joins TRBV9 to TRBJ1-4; D remains unclear. The CDR3 covers 16 residues. Trimming shortened V by 3 bases and J by 0 bases, and 12 bases separated the two germline ends. Germline loops: CDR1 SGDLS, CDR2 YYNGEE.

The rearrangement links TRBV7-9 to TRBJ1-3, with a weak D call TRBD1 (5 bases). V was trimmed by 2 bases and J by 4 bases, leaving 12 bases between them. The germline V gene encodes CDR1 SEHNR and CDR2 FQNEAQ (reference sequence). This CDR3 region has 15 residues. The DNA of the CDR3 is TGTGCCAGCAGCTTAATGCAGGGTCCCGGAAACACCATATATTTT. It translates to CASSLMQGPGNTIYF.

CDR3 amino acids: CASSELQGRLETQYF. The CDR3 bases are TGTGCCAGCAGTGAACTACAGGGGAGGTTAGAGACCCAGTACTTC. V gene TRBV6-1 combines with J gene TRBJ2-5, with a tentative D call TRBD1 (7 bases). V shed 2 bases and J shed 4 bases, with 14 bases lying between them. The CDR3 totals 15 residues. Germline CDR1 reads MNHNS; CDR2 reads SASEGT.